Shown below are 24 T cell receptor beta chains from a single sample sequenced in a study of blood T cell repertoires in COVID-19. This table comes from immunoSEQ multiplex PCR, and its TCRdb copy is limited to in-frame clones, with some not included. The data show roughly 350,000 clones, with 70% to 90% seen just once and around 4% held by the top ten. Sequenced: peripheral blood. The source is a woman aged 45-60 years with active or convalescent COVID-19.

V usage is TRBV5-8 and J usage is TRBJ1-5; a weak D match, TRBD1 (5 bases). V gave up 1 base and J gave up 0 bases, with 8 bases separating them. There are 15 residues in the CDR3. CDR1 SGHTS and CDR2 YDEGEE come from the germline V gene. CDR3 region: CASSLQGFSNQPQHF. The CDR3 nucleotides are TGTGCCAGCAGCTTGCAGGGTTTTAGCAATCAGCCCCAGCATTTT.

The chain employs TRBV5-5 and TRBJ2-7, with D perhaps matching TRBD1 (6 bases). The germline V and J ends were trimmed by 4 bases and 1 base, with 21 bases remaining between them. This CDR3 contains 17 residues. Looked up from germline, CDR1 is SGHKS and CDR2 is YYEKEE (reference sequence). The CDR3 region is CASSLQGLARGSYEQYF. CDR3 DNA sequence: TGTGCCAGCAGCCTCCAGGGCCTAGCTAGGGGGTCCTACGAGCAGTACTTC.

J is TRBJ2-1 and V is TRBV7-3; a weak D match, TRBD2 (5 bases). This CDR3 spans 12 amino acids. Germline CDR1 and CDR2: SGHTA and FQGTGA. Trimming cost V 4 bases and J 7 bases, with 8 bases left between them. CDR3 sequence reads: CASSSAVNEQFF. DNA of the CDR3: TGTGCCAGCAGCTCAGCGGTTAATGAGCAGTTCTTC.

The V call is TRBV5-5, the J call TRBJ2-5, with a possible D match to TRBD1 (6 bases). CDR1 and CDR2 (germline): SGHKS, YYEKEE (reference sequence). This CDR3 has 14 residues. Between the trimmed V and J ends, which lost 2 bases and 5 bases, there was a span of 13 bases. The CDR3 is CASSFSWGRETQYF. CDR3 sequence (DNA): TGTGCCAGCAGCTTTTCCTGGGGGCGGGAGACCCAGTACTTC.

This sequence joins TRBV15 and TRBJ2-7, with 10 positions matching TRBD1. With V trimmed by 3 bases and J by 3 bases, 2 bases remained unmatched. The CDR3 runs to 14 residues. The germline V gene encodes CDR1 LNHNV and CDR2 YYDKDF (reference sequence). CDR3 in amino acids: CATSSRDRGYEQYF. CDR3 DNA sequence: TGTGCCACCAGCAGCCGGGACAGGGGCTACGAGCAGTACTTC.

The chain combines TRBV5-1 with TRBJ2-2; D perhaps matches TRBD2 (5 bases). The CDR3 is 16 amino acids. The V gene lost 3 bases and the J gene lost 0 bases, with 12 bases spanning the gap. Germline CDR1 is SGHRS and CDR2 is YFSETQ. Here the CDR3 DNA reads TGCGCCAGCAGCTCCGGACGGGGAACGAACACCGGGGAGCTGTTTTTT. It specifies CASSSGRGTNTGELFF.

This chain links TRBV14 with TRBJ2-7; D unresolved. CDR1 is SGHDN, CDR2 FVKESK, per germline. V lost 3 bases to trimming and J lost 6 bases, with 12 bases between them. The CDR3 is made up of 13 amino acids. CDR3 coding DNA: TGTGCCAGCAGCCAGGGCTTACTCGGCGAGCAGTACTTC. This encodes CASSQGLLGEQYF.

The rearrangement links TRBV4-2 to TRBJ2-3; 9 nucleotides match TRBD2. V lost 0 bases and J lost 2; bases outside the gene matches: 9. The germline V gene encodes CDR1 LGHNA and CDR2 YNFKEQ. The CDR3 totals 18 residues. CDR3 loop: CASSQDFSGSIITDTQYF. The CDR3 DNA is TGTGCCAGCAGCCAAGATTTTAGCGGGAGTATTATCACAGATACGCAGTATTTT.

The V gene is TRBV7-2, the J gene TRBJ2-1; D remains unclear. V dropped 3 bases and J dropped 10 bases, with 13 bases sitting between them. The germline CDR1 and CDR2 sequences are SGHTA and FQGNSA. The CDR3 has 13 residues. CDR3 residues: CASSFTVRVEQFF. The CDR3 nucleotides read TGTGCCAGCAGCTTCACCGTTCGGGTGGAGCAGTTCTTC.

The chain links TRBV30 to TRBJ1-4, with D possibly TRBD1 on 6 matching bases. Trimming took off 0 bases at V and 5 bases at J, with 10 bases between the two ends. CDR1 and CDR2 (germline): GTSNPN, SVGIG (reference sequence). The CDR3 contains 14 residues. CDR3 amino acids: CAWSVGDTNEKLFF. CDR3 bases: TGTGCCTGGAGTGTAGGGGACACAAATGAAAAACTGTTTTTT.

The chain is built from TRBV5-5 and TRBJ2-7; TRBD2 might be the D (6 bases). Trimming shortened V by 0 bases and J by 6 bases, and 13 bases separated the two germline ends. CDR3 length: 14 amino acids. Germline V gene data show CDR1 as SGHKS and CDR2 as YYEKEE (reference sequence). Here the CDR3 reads CASSLEIAGREQYF. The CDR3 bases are TGTGCCAGCAGCTTGGAAATTGCGGGGCGCGAGCAGTACTTC.

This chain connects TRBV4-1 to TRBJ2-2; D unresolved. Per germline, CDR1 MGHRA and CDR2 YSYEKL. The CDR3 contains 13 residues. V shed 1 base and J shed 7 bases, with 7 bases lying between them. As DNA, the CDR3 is TGCGCCAGCAGCCAAGCGGTAAACGGGGAGCTGTTTTTT. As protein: CASSQAVNGELFF.

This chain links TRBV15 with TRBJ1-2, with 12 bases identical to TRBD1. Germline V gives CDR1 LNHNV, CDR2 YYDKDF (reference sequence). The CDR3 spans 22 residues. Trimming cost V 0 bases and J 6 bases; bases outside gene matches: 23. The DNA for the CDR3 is TGTGCCACCAGCAGAGAGAGGGACGTTACAATAGACCGGGACAGGGGGCGTCATGGCTACACCTTC. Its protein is CATSRERDVTIDRDRGRHGYTF.

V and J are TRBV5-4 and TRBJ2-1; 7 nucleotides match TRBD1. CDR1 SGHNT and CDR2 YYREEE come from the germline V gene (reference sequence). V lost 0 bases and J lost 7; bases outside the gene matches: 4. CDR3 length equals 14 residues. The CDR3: CASSLAKGANEQFF. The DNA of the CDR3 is TGTGCCAGCAGCTTGGCCAAGGGGGCAAATGAGCAGTTCTTC.

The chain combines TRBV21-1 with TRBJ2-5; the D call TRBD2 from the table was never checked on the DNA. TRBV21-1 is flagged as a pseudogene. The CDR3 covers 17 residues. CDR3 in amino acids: CAPPGAGGPSWRETQYF. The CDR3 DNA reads TGTGCCCCCCCGGGAGCGGGGGGGCCTAGTTGGCGAGAGACCCAGTACTTC.

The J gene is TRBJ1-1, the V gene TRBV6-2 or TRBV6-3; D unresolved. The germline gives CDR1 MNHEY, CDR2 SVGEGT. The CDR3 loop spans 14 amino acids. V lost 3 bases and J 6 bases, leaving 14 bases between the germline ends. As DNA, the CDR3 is TGTGCCAGCAGTTATGGGTGGAGGTCGGCTGAAGCTTTCTTT. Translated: CASSYGWRSAEAFF.

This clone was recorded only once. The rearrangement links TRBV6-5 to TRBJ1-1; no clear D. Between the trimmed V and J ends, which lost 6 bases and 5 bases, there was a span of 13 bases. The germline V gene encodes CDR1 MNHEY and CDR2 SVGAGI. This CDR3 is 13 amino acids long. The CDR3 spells CASSNLARTEAFF. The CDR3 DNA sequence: TGTGCCAGCAGCAACCTCGCGAGGACTGAAGCTTTCTTT.

CDR3 sequence: CASSSPLAASYNEQFF. The DNA for the CDR3 is TGTGCCAGCAGCTCCCCCCTAGCGGCGTCCTACAATGAGCAGTTCTTC. The rearrangement uses TRBV7-8 and TRBJ2-1; TRBD2 matches 7 bases. This CDR3 is 16 amino acids long. The J segment lost 1 base and the V segment lost 4 bases, leaving 7 bases of the junction unmatched. The germline gives CDR1 SGHVS, CDR2 FQNEAQ.

CDR3 sequence reads: CASSLEPRAEETQYF. The CDR3 DNA sequence: TGTGCCAGCAGCTTAGAGCCCAGGGCCGAAGAGACCCAGTACTTC. The chain carries TRBV7-6 and TRBJ2-5; possibly TRBD1 for D (5 bases). V lost 1 base and J 3 bases, leaving 12 bases between the germline ends. This CDR3 comprises 15 residues. Germline CDR1 and CDR2: SGHVS and FNYEAQ.

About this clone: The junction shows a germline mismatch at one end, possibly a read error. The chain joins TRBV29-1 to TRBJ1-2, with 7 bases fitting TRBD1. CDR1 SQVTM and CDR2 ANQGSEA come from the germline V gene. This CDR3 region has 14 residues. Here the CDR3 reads CSAEPKGGAGGYTF. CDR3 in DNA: TGCAGCGCTGAACCGAAAGGGGGCGCGGGGGGCTACACCTTC. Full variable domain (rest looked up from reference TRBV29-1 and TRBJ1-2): SAVISQKPSRDICQRGTSLTIQCQVDSQVTMMFWYRQQPGQSLTLIATANQGSEATYESGFVIDKFPISRPNLTFSTLTVSNMSPEDSSIYLCSAEPKGGAGGYTFGSGTRLTVV.

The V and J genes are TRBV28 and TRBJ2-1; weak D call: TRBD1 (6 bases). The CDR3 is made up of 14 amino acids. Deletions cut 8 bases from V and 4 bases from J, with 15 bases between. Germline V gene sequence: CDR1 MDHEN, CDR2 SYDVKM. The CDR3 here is CASESGAVYNEQFF. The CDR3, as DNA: TGTGCCAGCGAGTCAGGGGCGGTGTACAATGAGCAGTTCTTC.

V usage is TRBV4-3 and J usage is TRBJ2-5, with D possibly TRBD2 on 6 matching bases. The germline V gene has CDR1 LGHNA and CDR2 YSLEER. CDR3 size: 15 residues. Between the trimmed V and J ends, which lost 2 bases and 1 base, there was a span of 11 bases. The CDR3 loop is CASSQFLAPQETQYF. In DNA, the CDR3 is TGCGCCAGCAGCCAATTTCTAGCGCCCCAAGAGACCCAGTACTTC.

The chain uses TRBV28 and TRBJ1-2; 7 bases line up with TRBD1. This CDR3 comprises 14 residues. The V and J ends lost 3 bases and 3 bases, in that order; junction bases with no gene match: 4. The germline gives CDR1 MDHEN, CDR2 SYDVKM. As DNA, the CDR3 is TGTGCCAGCAGTTTCGTCGGACAGGACTATGGCTACACCTTC. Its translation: CASSFVGQDYGYTF.

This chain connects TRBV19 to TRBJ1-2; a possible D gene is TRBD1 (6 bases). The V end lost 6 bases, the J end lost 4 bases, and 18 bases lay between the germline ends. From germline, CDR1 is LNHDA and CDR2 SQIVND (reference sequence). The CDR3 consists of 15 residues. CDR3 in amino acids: CASSRTGNQPYGYTF. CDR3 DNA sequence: TGTGCCAGTAGCCGAACAGGGAATCAACCCTATGGCTACACCTTC.